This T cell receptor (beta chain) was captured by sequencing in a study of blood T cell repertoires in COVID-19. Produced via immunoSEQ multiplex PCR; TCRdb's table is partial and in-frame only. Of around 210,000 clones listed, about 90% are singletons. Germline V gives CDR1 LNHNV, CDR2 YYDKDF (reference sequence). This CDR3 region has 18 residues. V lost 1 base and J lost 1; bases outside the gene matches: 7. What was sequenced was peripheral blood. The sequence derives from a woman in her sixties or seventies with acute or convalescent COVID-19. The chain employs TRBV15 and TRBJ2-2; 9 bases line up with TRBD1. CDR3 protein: CATSRGPGTGKNTGELFF. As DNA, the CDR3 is TGTGCCACCAGCAGAGGTCCTGGGACAGGGAAGAACACCGGGGAGCTGTTTTTT.